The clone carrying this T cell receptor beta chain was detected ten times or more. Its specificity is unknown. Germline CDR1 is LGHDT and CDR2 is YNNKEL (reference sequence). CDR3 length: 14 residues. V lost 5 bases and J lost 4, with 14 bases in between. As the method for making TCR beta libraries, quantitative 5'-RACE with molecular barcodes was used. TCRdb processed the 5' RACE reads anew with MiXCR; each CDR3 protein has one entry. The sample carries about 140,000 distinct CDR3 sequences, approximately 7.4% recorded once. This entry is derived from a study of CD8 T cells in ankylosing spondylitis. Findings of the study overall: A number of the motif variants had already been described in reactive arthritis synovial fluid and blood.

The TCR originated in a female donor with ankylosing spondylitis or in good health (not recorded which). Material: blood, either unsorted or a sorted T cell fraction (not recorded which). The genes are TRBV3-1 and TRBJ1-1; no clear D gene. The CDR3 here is CASSTRTPPTEAFF. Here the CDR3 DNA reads TGTGCCAGCAGCACCCGGACTCCCCCCACTGAAGCTTTCTTT.